The T cell receptor (beta chain) under discussion was sequenced for a study of blood T cell repertoires in COVID-19. The overall study: Some COVID-19 samples were acute and others convalescent; all came from the United States, Italy and Spain. In each case, the material was cDNA or gDNA derived from T cells, B-cell-depleted T cells, or PBMCs.

Per the original data handling: Using reference gene primer amplification, nucleated cell counts were estimated. Profiling relied on immunoSEQ multiplex PCR, and the TCRdb table lists in-frame clones only, not all of them. V and J calls and clone size follow that table, whereas D and trimming were derived from the DNA. The sample includes about 170,000 clones, roughly 84% of them seen just once. Germline V gives CDR1 SGHTA, CDR2 FQGNSA. This CDR3 spans 13 amino acids. Trimming stripped 2 bases from V and 12 bases from J, with 11 bases between. The sequencing input was peripheral blood. The receptor was isolated from a man older than 75 with COVID-19, enrolled during active disease. The chain carries TRBV7-2 and TRBJ1-6; no clear D gene. DNA for the CDR3: TGTGCCAGCAGCTTACATATGAGAGAACCCCTCCACTTT. Its translation is CASSLHMREPLHF.